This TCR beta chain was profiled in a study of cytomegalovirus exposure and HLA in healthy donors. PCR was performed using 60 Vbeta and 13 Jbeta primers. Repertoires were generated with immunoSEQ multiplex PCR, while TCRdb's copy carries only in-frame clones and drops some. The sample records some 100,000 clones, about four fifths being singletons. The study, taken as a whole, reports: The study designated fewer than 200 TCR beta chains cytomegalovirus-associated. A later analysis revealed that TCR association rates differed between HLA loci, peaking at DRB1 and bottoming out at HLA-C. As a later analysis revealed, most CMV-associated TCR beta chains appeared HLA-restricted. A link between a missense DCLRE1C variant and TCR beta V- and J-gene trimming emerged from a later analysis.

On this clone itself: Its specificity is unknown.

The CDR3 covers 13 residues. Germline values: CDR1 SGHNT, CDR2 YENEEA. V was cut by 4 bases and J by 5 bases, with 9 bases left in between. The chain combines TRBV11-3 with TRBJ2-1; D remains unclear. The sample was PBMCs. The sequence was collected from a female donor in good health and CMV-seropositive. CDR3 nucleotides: TGTGCCAGCAGCTCCCCCCTTGACAATGAGCAGTTCTTC. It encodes CASSSPLDNEQFF.